This T cell receptor beta chain was retrieved from a study of shared clonotypes between healthy human individuals. Regarding the study as a whole: Unshared clonotypes carried lower generation probabilities than those common to all four donors.

The genomic DNA of each subset was split evenly across several immunoSEQ plates. Generated by immunoSEQ multiplex PCR, the TCRdb table keeps only in-frame clones and is missing some. The sample shows around 2,100,000 clones, roughly 95% of them seen only once. As regards this clone: Its matching antigen is unknown.

Naive CD8 isolation took CD45RO-negative cells positively selected for CCR7 and excluded terminally differentiated effector memory CD45RA+ cells. Looked up from germline, CDR1 is SGHNT and CDR2 is YYREEE (reference sequence). This CDR3 is built from 15 residues. The ends were cut back, 0 bases at V and 0 bases at J, with 10 bases in the middle. The receptor's source is a man younger than 30 in good health. This chain joins TRBV5-4 and TRBJ2-7; D remains unclear. Sequences were obtained from naive CD8+ T cells sorted from blood. CDR3 sequence reads: CASSLDLASSYEQYF. For the CDR3, the DNA is TGTGCCAGCAGCTTGGATCTTGCTAGCTCCTACGAGCAGTACTTC.